The sample holds a few counts of the clone carrying this T cell receptor beta chain. The library protocol tagged individual cDNA molecules with unique molecular identifiers. TCRdb reanalysed the 5' RACE reads using MiXCR and keeps one entry per CDR3 protein. Altogether some 33,000 distinct CDR3 sequences are present, less than 7% being singletons, with the ten largest covering around 23%. This sample stems from a study of early T cells in non-severe SARS-CoV-2 infection. The CDR3 consists of 16 residues. Between the trimmed V and J ends, which lost 5 bases and 5 bases, there was a span of 18 bases. From germline, CDR1 is SGHTA and CDR2 FQGTGA.

The rearrangement uses TRBV7-3 and TRBJ2-2; D is perhaps TRBD1 or TRBD2 (6 bases each). This sequence was found in an adult who was a healthcare worker with PCR-confirmed SARS-CoV-2 infection or an uninfected control (not recorded which). Sequenced material: whole blood. The CDR3 DNA is TGTGCCAGCAGCCCTCCGGGAGAGGGGGGAACCGGGGAGCTGTTTTTT. Translated, it gives CASSPPGEGGTGELFF.